These 26 T cell receptor beta chains came from one sample sequenced in a study of blood T cell repertoires in COVID-19. Clones were sequenced by immunoSEQ multiplex PCR, and TCRdb holds only the in-frame ones, with some missing. The sample consists of under 95,000 clones, 70% to 85% of them appearing once. Sequencing used peripheral blood. These receptors were collected from a man in his sixties with active or convalescent COVID-19.

The gene calls are TRBV6-2 or TRBV6-3 and TRBJ2-1; 8 nucleotides agree with TRBD2. This CDR3 has 19 residues. With 2 bases clipped from V and 0 bases from J, the junction kept 12 bases outside the gene matches. The germline gives CDR1 MNHEY, CDR2 SVGEGT. The CDR3 DNA reads TGTGCCAGCAGTTACCCCTCGGCGCAGGGGACTAGCTCCTACAATGAGCAGTTCTTC. This encodes CASSYPSAQGTSSYNEQFF.

The chain is built from TRBV10-3 and TRBJ2-2, with 9 bases aligning to TRBD2. This CDR3 is 17 amino acids long. Germline V gene sequence: CDR1 ENHRY, CDR2 SYGVKD. V trimming: 8 bases; J trimming: 6 bases; junction bases outside the gene matches: 16. The CDR3 bases are TGTGCCATCCCCCGGGCGAGGTCTAGCGGGGAATCCGGGGAGCTGTTTTTT. It encodes CAIPRARSSGESGELFF.

This chain links TRBV5-5 with TRBJ1-2; D is uncertain. Germline V lookup: CDR1 SGHKS, CDR2 YYEKEE (reference sequence). Trimming removed 4 bases at V and 8 bases at J, with 21 bases between. The length of the CDR3 is 15 residues. The CDR3 sequence: CASSRSTHTSGGYTF. Here the CDR3 DNA reads TGTGCCAGCAGCCGGTCGACACACACTTCCGGAGGCTACACCTTC.

This clone has ten or more counts. This sequence joins TRBV28 and TRBJ2-7; TRBD1 might be the D (5 bases). Trimming removed 8 bases at V and 3 bases at J, with 11 bases between. The germline gives CDR1 MDHEN, CDR2 SYDVKM. CDR3 length: 12 residues. The CDR3 DNA reads as TGTGCCAGCTTTCAGGGCGGCTACGAGCAGTACTTC. It yields the protein CASFQGGYEQYF.

CDR3 DNA: TGTGCCACCAGTGATTCGGACAGGGCCACGAATTATGGCTACACCTTC. The encoded protein is CATSDSDRATNYGYTF. The chain joins TRBV24-1 to TRBJ1-2; 8 nucleotides line up with TRBD1. In germline, CDR1 is KGHDR, CDR2 SFDVKD. This CDR3 spans 16 amino acids. J gave up 5 bases and V 2 bases, and 9 bases lay outside the gene matches.

The V gene is TRBV7-9, the J gene TRBJ2-1, with 13 bases identical to TRBD2. Germline V gives CDR1 SEHNR, CDR2 FQNEAQ (reference sequence). The V and J ends lost 3 bases and 5 bases, in that order; junction bases with no gene match: 4. The CDR3 runs 16 residues. In DNA form, the CDR3 reads TGTGCCAGCAGCTTGACTAGCGGGGGGTCTAACAATGAGCAGTTCTTC. Translation gives CASSLTSGGSNNEQFF.

The chain links TRBV6-2 or TRBV6-3 to TRBJ2-7; tentatively, D is TRBD1 (6 bases). With 0 bases removed from V and 0 bases from J, the gap between germline ends came to 6 bases. The CDR3 has 14 residues. The germline CDR1 and CDR2 sequences are MNHEY and SVGEGT. CDR3 sequence (DNA): TGTGCCAGCAGTTACTCGGACAGCTCCTACGAGCAGTACTTC. Protein: CASSYSDSSYEQYF.

The chain carries TRBV4-3 and TRBJ1-5; perhaps TRBD1 as D (5 bases). Germline CDR1 and CDR2: LGHNA and YSLEER. The CDR3 extends over 18 amino acids. Trimming removed 2 bases from V and 0 bases from J, with 17 bases in between. The CDR3 loop is CASSQILTDPYSNQPQHF. The CDR3 DNA reads TGCGCCAGCAGCCAAATCCTGACAGATCCTTATAGCAATCAGCCCCAGCATTTT.

V is TRBV3-1 (or the pseudogene TRBV3-2) and J is TRBJ2-1, with TRBD2 matching over 8 bases. Per germline, CDR1 LGHDT and CDR2 YNNKEL (reference sequence). Unmatched junction bases numbered 16, after V lost 1 base and J lost 8 bases. The CDR3 is 18 residues long. CDR3 DNA: TGTGCCAGCAGCCAAGTCTCAGGCGGGGGGTCGCCCGGCCATGAGCAGTTCTTC. This sequence encodes CASSQVSGGGSPGHEQFF.

This clone appeared a few times. The chain combines TRBV5-4 with TRBJ2-7; D is ambiguous. Germline V gene data show CDR1 as SGHNT and CDR2 as YYREEE (reference sequence). V was cut by 1 base and J by 3 bases, with 2 bases left in between. The CDR3 loop spans 11 amino acids. DNA for the CDR3: TGTGCCAGCAGCTTGTACTACGAGCAGTACTTC. Translation: CASSLYYEQYF.

In regard to this clone: This CDR3 is also generated by other DNA sequences in the sample. The chain joins TRBV9 to TRBJ1-1; TRBD1 matches at 7 bases. Germline CDR1 SGDLS, CDR2 YYNGEE. Trimming cost V 0 bases and J 1 base; bases outside gene matches: 3. The CDR3 contains 15 residues. The DNA of the CDR3 is TGTGCCAGCAGCGTAGGGACAGGTTCGAACACTGAAGCTTTCTTT. It codes for CASSVGTGSNTEAFF.

The chain has TRBV7-9 and TRBJ2-3; D is unresolved. This CDR3 region has 13 residues. V was cut by 0 bases and J by 5 bases, with 6 bases left in between. The germline gives CDR1 SEHNR, CDR2 FQNEAQ (reference sequence). The CDR3 reads CASSLALGDTQYF. Written as DNA, the CDR3 is TGTGCCAGCAGCTTAGCGCTCGGAGATACGCAGTATTTT.

The V gene is TRBV5-1, the J gene TRBJ1-1, with a tentative D call TRBD1 (5 bases). Per the germline V gene, CDR1 is SGHRS and CDR2 is YFSETQ. The CDR3 spans 14 residues. The V end was cut by 4 bases, the J end by 0 bases, with 10 bases between. DNA of the CDR3: TGCGCCAGCAGCAAAGACAGTCTGAACACTGAAGCTTTCTTT. Protein: CASSKDSLNTEAFF.

The table lists this clone with a few counts. The chain links TRBV9 to TRBJ2-6, with D possibly being TRBD2 (6 bases). The germline V gene encodes CDR1 SGDLS and CDR2 YYNGEE. The V end lost 1 base, the J end lost 0 bases, and 14 bases lay between the germline ends. This CDR3 contains 18 residues. In DNA, the CDR3 is TGTGCCAGCAGCGTACCCCGGGACTCGAGCTCTGGGGCCAACGTCCTGACTTTC. This gives the protein CASSVPRDSSSGANVLTF.

This chain uses TRBV30 with TRBJ2-1; 9 nucleotides match TRBD1. Germline CDR1 is GTSNPN and CDR2 is SVGIG (reference sequence). V lost 0 bases and J lost 4; bases outside the gene matches: 4. This CDR3 spans 15 amino acids. The CDR3 bases are TGTGCCTGGAGTGTATTCGGACAGGGGTACAATGAGCAGTTCTTC. It yields the protein CAWSVFGQGYNEQFF.

The genes are TRBV2 and TRBJ2-1, with D uncertain. Trimming removed 2 bases at V and 0 bases at J, with 11 bases between. This CDR3 is built from 16 residues. The germline V gene encodes CDR1 SNHLY and CDR2 FYNNEI. CDR3 bases: TGTGCCAGCAGTGAAACGTGGGCGAGCTCCTACAATGAGCAGTTCTTC. Translation: CASSETWASSYNEQFF.

The V and J genes are TRBV30 and TRBJ2-3; D is uncertain. Trimming removed 0 bases from V and 10 bases from J, with 8 bases in between. The length of the CDR3 is 11 residues. Germline lookup yields CDR1 GTSNPN and CDR2 SVGIG (reference sequence). The CDR3 nucleotides are TGTGCCTGGAGTGTCCCTATGGCGCAGTATTTT. Translation gives CAWSVPMAQYF.

CDR3 residues: CASTSRNTEAFF. CDR3 nucleotides: TGTGCCAGCACCTCCCGGAACACTGAAGCTTTCTTT. This sequence joins TRBV27 and TRBJ1-1; D is undetermined. The CDR3 covers 12 residues. From germline, CDR1 is MNHEY and CDR2 SMNVEV (reference sequence). V dropped 7 bases and J dropped 1 base, with 7 bases sitting between them.

This chain uses TRBV5-5 with TRBJ1-3, with D perhaps TRBD1 (5 bases). Germline CDR1 and CDR2: SGHKS and YYEKEE (reference sequence). The V and J ends lost 4 bases and 1 base respectively, with 15 bases between them. The CDR3 spans 16 residues. CDR3 loop: CASSPNRGLSGNTIYF. DNA of the CDR3: TGTGCCAGCAGCCCCAATCGGGGGTTGTCTGGAAACACCATATATTTT.

DNA for the CDR3: TGCGCCAGCAGCCAAGCACTGGACAGCTACCAAGAGACCCAGTACTTC. This gives the protein CASSQALDSYQETQYF. This chain connects TRBV4-3 to TRBJ2-5; D may be TRBD1 (6 bases). V lost 1 base and J 0 bases, leaving 12 bases between the germline ends. The CDR3 extends over 16 amino acids. Germline V CDR1 and CDR2: LGHNA, YSLEER.

This clone was counted ten times or more. J is TRBJ2-7 and V is TRBV9, with 12 bases lining up with TRBD1. Germline lookup yields CDR1 SGDLS and CDR2 YYNGEE. The junction had 8 bases not matched to a gene; V was cut back by 3 bases and J by 7 bases. This CDR3 comprises 15 residues. CDR3 in DNA: TGTGCCAGCAGCGGGGGCGGGACAGGGGGCCAAGAGCAGTACTTC. As protein: CASSGGGTGGQEQYF.

The V gene is TRBV18, the J gene TRBJ1-1; 7 bases are shared with TRBD1. CDR3 length: 15 residues. With V trimmed by 2 bases and J by 2 bases, 5 bases remained unmatched. Germline V gives CDR1 KGHSH, CDR2 LQKENI. The CDR3 DNA reads as TGTGCCAGCTCACCAAGACAGGGTTTCAACACTGAAGCTTTCTTT. Protein sequence: CASSPRQGFNTEAFF.

This clone was observed at least ten times. This sequence joins TRBV7-8 and TRBJ1-2, with 7 bases aligning to TRBD1. Germline values: CDR1 SGHVS, CDR2 FQNEAQ. This CDR3 spans 14 amino acids. The V and J ends lost 2 bases and 4 bases, in that order; junction bases with no gene match: 4. For the CDR3, the DNA is TGTGCCAGCAGCTTACTGCAGGGGGTCTATGGCTACACCTTC. The encoded protein is CASSLLQGVYGYTF.

This clone was seen a single time. The rearrangement joins TRBV12-3 or TRBV12-4 to TRBJ2-5; 7 bases align to TRBD2. The V and J ends lost 6 bases and 5 bases, in that order; junction bases with no gene match: 6. The CDR3 is 13 residues long. The DNA for the CDR3 is TGTGCCAGCAGCCCCGGGGGAGGGGAGACCCAGTACTTC. This gives the protein CASSPGGGETQYF.

The chain has TRBV3-1 (or the pseudogene TRBV3-2) and TRBJ1-5; D possibly corresponds to TRBD1 (6 bases). Per the germline V gene, CDR1 is LGHDT and CDR2 is YNNKEL (reference sequence). Trimming took off 4 bases at V and 4 bases at J, with 11 bases between the two ends. The CDR3 has 14 residues. The CDR3 loop is CASSLGQLNQPQHF. CDR3 DNA: TGTGCCAGCAGCCTCGGACAGTTAAATCAGCCCCAGCATTTT.

Written as DNA, the CDR3 is TGTGCCAGCAGCGAAGTTCGCGGGAGGCTGCGTAACACCGGGGAGCTGTTTTTT. Protein sequence: CASSEVRGRLRNTGELFF. The V and J genes are TRBV3-1 (or the pseudogene TRBV3-2) and TRBJ2-2; 8 nucleotides agree with TRBD2. This CDR3 has 18 residues. Germline V lookup: CDR1 LGHDT, CDR2 YNNKEL (reference sequence). The ends lost 5 bases at V and 2 bases at J; junction bases unmatched: 13.